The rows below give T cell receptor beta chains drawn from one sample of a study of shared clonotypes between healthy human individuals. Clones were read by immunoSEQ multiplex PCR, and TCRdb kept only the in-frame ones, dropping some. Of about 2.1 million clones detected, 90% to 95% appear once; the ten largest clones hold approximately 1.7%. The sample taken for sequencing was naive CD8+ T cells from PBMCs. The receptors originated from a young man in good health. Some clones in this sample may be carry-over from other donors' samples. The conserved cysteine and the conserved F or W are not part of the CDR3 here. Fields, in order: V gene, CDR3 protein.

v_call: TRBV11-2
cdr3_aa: ASSLGGWGQENQPQH

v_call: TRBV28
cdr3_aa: ASSQNRVLYTEAF

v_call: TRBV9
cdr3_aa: ASSALQTSGRGNTQY

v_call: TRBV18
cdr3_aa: ASGGRANEKLF

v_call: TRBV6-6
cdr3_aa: ASRRGDNTEAF

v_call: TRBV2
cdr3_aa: ASSERGTGRDNYGYT

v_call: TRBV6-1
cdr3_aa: ASSEAAAYLYEQY

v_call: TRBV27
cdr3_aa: ASSPSPISYEQY

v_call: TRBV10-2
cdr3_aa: ASSTGTSYEQY

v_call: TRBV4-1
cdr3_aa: ASSRPGTSGANTGELF

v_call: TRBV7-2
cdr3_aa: ASSLGLLSPEKLF

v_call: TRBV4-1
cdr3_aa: ASSHFTQGDRSYEQY

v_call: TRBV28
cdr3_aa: ASSSGLAGVNEQF

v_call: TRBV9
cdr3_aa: ASSSSDGRYEQY

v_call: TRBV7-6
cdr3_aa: ASRGLLGEAGNTIY

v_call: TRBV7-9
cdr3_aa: ASSRIAGRDTEAF

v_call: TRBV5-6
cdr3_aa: ASSWTPATNEKLF

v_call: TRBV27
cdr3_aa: ASSLIRDHHEQY

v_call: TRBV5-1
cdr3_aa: ASSPDRGPEQY

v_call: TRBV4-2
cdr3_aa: ASSTQIDAGVTDTQY

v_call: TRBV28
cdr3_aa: ASTYMGGSYNEQF

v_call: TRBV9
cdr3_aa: ASSVEREVDTQY

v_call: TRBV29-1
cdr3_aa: SVRVGGEGNTIY

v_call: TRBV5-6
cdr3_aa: ASSFFSVGGWDPYGYT

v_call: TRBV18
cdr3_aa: ASSPVPTGAGNQPQH

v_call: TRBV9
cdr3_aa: ASSPRLSYNEQF

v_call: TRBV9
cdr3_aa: ASSSGGQRTDTQY

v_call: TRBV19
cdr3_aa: ASRPRGMNTEAF

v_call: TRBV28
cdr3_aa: ASRDSDSYEQY

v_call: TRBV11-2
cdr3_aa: ASSFARFNEKLF

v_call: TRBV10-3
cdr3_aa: AISESASGGVRTQY

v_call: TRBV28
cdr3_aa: ASHGTGPTSYEQY

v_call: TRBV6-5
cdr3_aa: ASSYSRVNTEAF

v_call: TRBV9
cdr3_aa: ASSHSGTAYGYT

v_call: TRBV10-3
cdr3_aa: AISGQGAHRSSYEQY

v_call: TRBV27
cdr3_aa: ASSLSAGTGNNEQF

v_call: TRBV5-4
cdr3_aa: ASSLGSPGTQY

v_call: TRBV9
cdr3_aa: ASSPQPGSFINEQY

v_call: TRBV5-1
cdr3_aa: ASSLALGSNYGYT

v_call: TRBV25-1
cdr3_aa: ASSERAIGEQY

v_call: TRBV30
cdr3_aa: AWSIGTGGNTEAF

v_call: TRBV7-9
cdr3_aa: ASSLGGANEKLF

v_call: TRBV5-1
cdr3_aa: ASTPDRNYNEQF

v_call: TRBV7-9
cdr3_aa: ASSPHTLTDTQY

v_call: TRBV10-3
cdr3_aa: AISDHRGQETQY

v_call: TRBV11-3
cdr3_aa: ASSFTLTSYNEQF

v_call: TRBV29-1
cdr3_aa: SAYTGDIQY

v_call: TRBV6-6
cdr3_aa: ASSPWSNTEAF

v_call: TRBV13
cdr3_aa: ASRPPSSYEQY

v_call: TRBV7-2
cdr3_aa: ASSLEVRDYEQY

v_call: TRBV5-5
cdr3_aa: ASSLYYTGELF

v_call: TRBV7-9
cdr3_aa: ARSHRDYEPSSYNEQF

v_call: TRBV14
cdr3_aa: ASSQGPQNGGMGYNEQF

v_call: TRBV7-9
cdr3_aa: ASSLVGGEVYNEQF

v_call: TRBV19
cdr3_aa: ASRSLNTEAF

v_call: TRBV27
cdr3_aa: ASSSGLAGKYNEQF